These 11 T cell receptor beta chains share one sample of origin, sequenced in a study of blood T cell repertoires in COVID-19. Using immunoSEQ multiplex PCR, the repertoire was profiled, and TCRdb retains in-frame clones only, with some absent. The sample yields 230,000 or so clones, 85% seen once. Sequenced sample: PBMCs or T cells enriched from blood (not recorded which). Every receptor here comes from a woman in her fifties or sixties who had been exposed to COVID-19.

The CDR3 DNA sequence: TGCGCCAGCAGCTATAACAGGGATGAGCAGTTCTTC. As protein: CASSYNRDEQFF. This chain joins TRBV5-1 and TRBJ2-1; maybe TRBD1 (6 bases). The CDR3 is 12 amino acids. The V gene lost 3 bases and the J gene lost 8 bases, with 9 bases spanning the gap. Germline values: CDR1 SGHRS, CDR2 YFSETQ.

CDR3 nucleotides: TGCGCCAGCAGCTTGGGAGGTACGTGGACAGCGGACACCATATATTTT. Translating gives CASSLGGTWTADTIYF. The chain joins TRBV5-1 to TRBJ1-3; TRBD1 might be the D (6 bases). Germline V gene sequence: CDR1 SGHRS, CDR2 YFSETQ. The germline V and J ends were trimmed by 0 bases and 8 bases, with 18 bases remaining between them. The CDR3 is made up of 16 amino acids.

This chain uses TRBV15 with TRBJ1-1; D gene ambiguous. This CDR3 has 13 residues. Germline V gene sequence: CDR1 LNHNV, CDR2 YYDKDF (reference sequence). The ends were cut back, 6 bases at V and 3 bases at J, with 11 bases in the middle. DNA of the CDR3: TGTGCCACCAGTCCGAGGGTTGACACTGAAGCTTTCTTT. Protein product: CATSPRVDTEAFF.

This chain joins TRBV3-1 (or the pseudogene TRBV3-2) and TRBJ2-7, with D perhaps matching TRBD2 (6 bases). The V gene lost 4 bases and the J gene lost 3 bases, with 10 bases spanning the gap. The CDR3 totals 13 residues. Germline values: CDR1 LGHDT, CDR2 YNNKEL (reference sequence). This chain's CDR3 is CASSPGLNYEQYF. CDR3 DNA sequence: TGTGCCAGCAGCCCGGGACTTAACTACGAGCAGTACTTC.

This chain links TRBV18 with TRBJ2-7; D possibly corresponds to TRBD1 (6 bases). V was trimmed by 3 bases and J by 0 bases, leaving 9 bases between them. The CDR3 is made up of 14 amino acids. Looked up from germline, CDR1 is KGHSH and CDR2 is LQKENI. The CDR3 DNA is TGTGCCAGCTCACCTGGACAGAGCTCCTACGAGCAGTACTTC. Its protein product is CASSPGQSSYEQYF.

This rearrangement joins TRBV2 to TRBJ2-1; 11 bases are a match to TRBD2. There are 14 residues in the CDR3. Trimming at V came to 8 bases and at J to 8 bases, leaving 8 bases not matched to a gene. Germline loops: CDR1 SNHLY, CDR2 FYNNEI. CDR3 protein: CASSGLAGWDEQFF. The DNA of the CDR3 is TGTGCCAGCTCAGGACTAGCGGGTTGGGATGAGCAGTTCTTC.

The gene calls are TRBV4-2 and TRBJ1-5; 11 nucleotides agree with TRBD1. Germline values: CDR1 LGHNA, CDR2 YNFKEQ. V was clipped by 4 bases and J by 4 bases; unmatched bases: 6. The CDR3 totals 16 residues. CDR3 loop: CASSPVGTGGNQPQHF. In DNA, the CDR3 is TGTGCCAGCAGCCCAGTGGGGACAGGGGGGAATCAGCCCCAGCATTTT.

This chain links TRBV19 with TRBJ1-2; D call uncertain. Germline V gene lookup returns CDR1 LNHDA and CDR2 SQIVND (reference sequence). The CDR3 runs to 13 residues. V lost 5 bases and J lost 4, with 11 bases in between. The CDR3 is CASSVGASYGYTF. The DNA of the CDR3 is TGTGCCAGTAGTGTTGGAGCATCCTATGGCTACACCTTC.

The chain couples TRBV11-2 to TRBJ2-6, with a weak D call TRBD1 (6 bases). Germline CDR1 reads SGHAT; CDR2 reads FQNNGV. There are 15 residues in the CDR3. The germline V and J ends were trimmed by 6 bases and 0 bases, with 9 bases remaining between them. This CDR3 reads CASSNRVSGANVLTF. In DNA, the CDR3 is TGTGCCAGCAGTAACAGGGTCTCTGGGGCCAACGTCCTGACTTTC. Full variable domain (rest looked up from reference TRBV11-2 and TRBJ2-6): EAGVAQSPRYKIIEKRQSVAFWCNPISGHATLYWYQQILGQGPKLLIQFQNNGVVDDSQLPKDRFSAERLKGVDSTLKIQPAKLEDSAVYLCASSNRVSGANVLTFGAGSRLTVL.

V and J are TRBV10-2 and TRBJ1-5; weak D call: TRBD1 (6 bases). The germline V gene encodes CDR1 WSHSY and CDR2 SAAADI. The CDR3 consists of 15 residues. Trimming stripped 0 bases from V and 3 bases from J, with 9 bases between. The CDR3 loop is CASSESRGTNQPQHF. CDR3 DNA sequence: TGCGCCAGCAGTGAGTCGAGGGGGACCAATCAGCCCCAGCATTTT.

The V call is TRBV19, the J call TRBJ2-2; unclear D gene. Trimming took off 6 bases at V and 6 bases at J, with 11 bases between the two ends. Per germline, CDR1 LNHDA and CDR2 SQIVND (reference sequence). The CDR3 loop spans 13 amino acids. CDR3 amino acids: CASSTSSPGELFF. CDR3 DNA sequence: TGTGCCAGTAGCACTTCGTCTCCCGGGGAGCTGTTTTTT.